The present entry profiles one T cell receptor beta chain with its context. The antigen is unknown. These data come from a study of cytomegalovirus exposure and HLA in healthy donors. Study results and caveats: It was likely that a cluster of highly shared sequence variants was a sequencing artifact.

The study ran its PCR with 60 Vbeta and 13 Jbeta primers. As processed by the authors: About 10 million of 65 million to 95 million unique TCR beta chains were shared, per a later count. Clones were read by immunoSEQ multiplex PCR, and TCRdb kept only the in-frame ones, dropping some. That table furnishes V, J and clone size, whereas the DNA furnished D and trimming. The data hold more than 95,000 clones, with approximately 70% observed a single time. The specimen sequenced was PBMCs. The sequence derives from a woman aged 40 to 50 in good health and CMV-seropositive.

CDR3 region: CASSLPPRDTQYF. DNA for the CDR3: TGTGCCAGCAGCTTACCCCCCCGGGATACGCAGTATTTT. The chain has TRBV7-2 and TRBJ2-3; D is unclear. CDR3 length: 13 amino acids. Trimming pared 2 bases from V and 6 bases from J, leaving 9 bases between. In germline, CDR1 is SGHTA, CDR2 FQGNSA. Supplemented by reference TRBV7-2 and TRBJ2-3, the full variable domain reads GAGVSQSPSNKVTEKGKDVELRCDPISGHTALYWYRQSLGQGLEFLIYFQGNSAPDKSGLPSDRFSAERTGGSVSTLTIQRTQQEDSAVYLCASSLPPRDTQYFGPGTRLTVL.